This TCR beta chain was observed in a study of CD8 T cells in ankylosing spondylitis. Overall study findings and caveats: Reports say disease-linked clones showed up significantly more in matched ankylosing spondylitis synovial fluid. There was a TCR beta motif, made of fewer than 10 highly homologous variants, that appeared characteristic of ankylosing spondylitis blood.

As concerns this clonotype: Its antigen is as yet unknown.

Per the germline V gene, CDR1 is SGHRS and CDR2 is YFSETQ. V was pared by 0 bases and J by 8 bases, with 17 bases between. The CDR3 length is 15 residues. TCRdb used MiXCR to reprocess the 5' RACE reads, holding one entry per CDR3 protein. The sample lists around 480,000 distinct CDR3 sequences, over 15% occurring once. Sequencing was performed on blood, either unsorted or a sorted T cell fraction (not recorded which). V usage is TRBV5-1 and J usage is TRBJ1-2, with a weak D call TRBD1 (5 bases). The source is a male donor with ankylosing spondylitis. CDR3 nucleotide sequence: TGCGCCAGCAGCTTGGGAGGCACTGGGGCCAGCGGCTACACCTTC. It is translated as CASSLGGTGASGYTF.